One sample yielded the 26 T cell receptor beta chains listed below, sequenced in a study of cytomegalovirus exposure and HLA in healthy donors. Vbeta (60) and Jbeta (13) primers were used in the PCR. Data came from immunoSEQ multiplex PCR; TCRdb stores just in-frame clones and leaves some out. The data hold some 140,000 clones, with around three fifths observed a single time. Sequencing was done on a sample of PBMCs. The receptors were gathered from a woman aged 35 to 49 in good health and CMV-seronegative.

The rearrangement joins TRBV7-8 to TRBJ1-5; D remains ambiguous. The germline gives CDR1 SGHVS, CDR2 FQNEAQ. Trimming removed 1 base from V and 6 bases from J, with 13 bases in between. This CDR3 is 15 amino acids long. The CDR3: CASSLGQERGQPQHF. CDR3 nucleotides: TGTGCCAGCAGCTTAGGGCAGGAGCGGGGTCAGCCCCAGCATTTT.

CDR3 coding DNA: TGTGCCAGCAGCCAAGAGGTCGGGGAAGATCAGCCCCAGCATTTT. This translates into CASSQEVGEDQPQHF. The rearrangement uses TRBV4-2 and TRBJ1-5; D ambiguous. CDR3 length: 15 amino acids. Trimming removed 0 bases at V and 5 bases at J, with 11 bases between. Germline V gene lookup returns CDR1 LGHNA and CDR2 YNFKEQ.

CDR3 loop: CASSNTLGAGGLLNTGELFF. CDR3 sequence (DNA): TGCGCCAGCAGCAATACCCTCGGAGCGGGGGGATTACTTAACACCGGGGAGCTGTTTTTT. The chain is built from TRBV5-1 and TRBJ2-2, with 9 bases matching TRBD2. Per the germline V gene, CDR1 is SGHRS and CDR2 is YFSETQ. The CDR3 spans 20 residues. V was pared by 4 bases and J by 2 bases, with 18 bases of the junction left unmatched.

This clone was seen a few times. The V and J genes are TRBV28 and TRBJ2-6; TRBD1 matches at 8 bases. V was clipped by 6 bases and J by 0 bases; unmatched bases: 4. Germline V gives CDR1 MDHEN, CDR2 SYDVKM. The CDR3 loop spans 16 amino acids. The CDR3: CASSVGQGSGANVLTF. CDR3 DNA sequence: TGTGCCAGCAGCGTCGGACAGGGCTCTGGGGCCAACGTCCTGACTTTC.

The genes are TRBV18 and TRBJ1-1, with no clear D. Trimming left V 5 bases short and J 4 bases short, with 11 bases between. The germline V gene has CDR1 KGHSH and CDR2 LQKENI. The CDR3 is 13 residues long. The CDR3 reads CASSSSGSTEAFF. In DNA, the CDR3 is TGTGCCAGCTCATCCTCCGGGAGCACTGAAGCTTTCTTT.

The J gene is TRBJ2-7, the V gene TRBV5-5, with a weak D call TRBD1 (6 bases). From germline, CDR1 is SGHKS and CDR2 YYEKEE (reference sequence). The CDR3 spans 12 residues. The V end was cut by 2 bases, the J end by 5 bases, with 8 bases between. This CDR3 is CASSFSGDEQYF. As DNA, the CDR3 is TGTGCCAGCAGCTTTTCAGGGGACGAGCAGTACTTC.

The chain recombines TRBV7-9 with TRBJ1-1; 9 bases are shared with TRBD1. The trim removed 3 bases at V and 2 bases at J, leaving 7 bases unmatched. Per the germline V gene, CDR1 is SEHNR and CDR2 is FQNEAQ (reference sequence). The length of the CDR3 is 16 residues. The CDR3 is CASSLGQGLVNTEAFF. In nucleotides, the CDR3 is TGTGCCAGCAGCTTGGGACAGGGTCTTGTAAACACTGAAGCTTTCTTT.

This clone was observed a handful of times. The chain carries TRBV5-6 and TRBJ2-2; the match to TRBD2 covers 9 bases. The V and J ends lost 7 bases and 3 bases, in that order; junction bases with no gene match: 10. The length of the CDR3 is 16 residues. Germline CDR1 is SGHDT and CDR2 is YYEEEE. In DNA form, the CDR3 reads TGTGCCAGCCGCCTCGAGATAGCGGGGGACACCGGGGAGCTGTTTTTT. Its translation: CASRLEIAGDTGELFF. The variable domain in full, with the rest retrieved from reference TRBV5-6 and TRBJ2-2, is DAGVTQSPTHLIKTRGQQVTLRCSPKSGHDTVSWYQQALGQGPQFIFQYYEEEERQRGNFPDRFSGHQFPNYSSELNVNALLLGDSALYLCASRLEIAGDTGELFFGEGSRLTVL.

The CDR3 DNA is TGTGCCACCCTGACTGCAAACTATGGCTACACCTTC. Amino acids: CATLTANYGYTF. The rearrangement links TRBV27 to TRBJ1-2; D is undetermined. The CDR3 spans 12 residues. Trimming shortened V by 10 bases and J by 2 bases, and 11 bases separated the two germline ends. CDR1 is MNHEY and CDR2 is SMNVEV in the germline V gene (reference sequence).

In its sample, this clone was seen a few times. This sequence joins TRBV7-7 and TRBJ1-6, with unresolved D. V was cut by 3 bases and J by 4 bases, with 7 bases left in between. Germline V lookup: CDR1 SSHAT, CDR2 FNYEAQ (reference sequence). CDR3 length equals 14 residues. CDR3 residues: CASSLREYNSPLHF. The CDR3 DNA follows: TGTGCCAGCAGCTTGCGGGAATATAATTCACCCCTCCACTTT.

The chain uses TRBV7-9 and TRBJ1-4, with TRBD1 matching over 8 bases. J was trimmed by 8 bases and V by 4 bases; bases with no gene match: 6. The CDR3 length is 14 residues. The germline V gene encodes CDR1 SEHNR and CDR2 FQNEAQ (reference sequence). CDR3 sequence (DNA): TGTGCCAGCAGCTCGACAGGGGCGCGGGAAAAACTGTTTTTT. Its translation is CASSSTGAREKLFF.

The chain has TRBV19 and TRBJ1-6, with D possibly TRBD1 on 6 matching bases. Germline V lookup: CDR1 LNHDA, CDR2 SQIVND (reference sequence). CDR3 size: 14 residues. The V end was cut by 8 bases, the J end by 7 bases, with 15 bases between. CDR3 in amino acids: CASSVGGGNSPLHF. In nucleotides, the CDR3 is TGTGCCAGTTCAGTAGGGGGGGGAAATTCACCCCTCCACTTT.

The chain is built from TRBV6-6 and TRBJ2-2, with a weak D call TRBD2 (5 bases). With 2 bases removed from V and 5 bases from J, the gap between germline ends came to 12 bases. CDR1 is MNHNY, CDR2 SVGAGI, per germline (reference sequence). The CDR3 runs 15 residues. Here the CDR3 DNA reads TGTGCCAGCAGTTACCCCCCGGCGGGTACCGGGGAGCTGTTTTTT. Amino acids: CASSYPPAGTGELFF.

The rearrangement uses TRBV19 and TRBJ1-2; D possibly corresponds to TRBD1 (5 bases). V lost 6 bases and J 7 bases, leaving 15 bases between the germline ends. Per germline, CDR1 LNHDA and CDR2 SQIVND (reference sequence). CDR3 length: 13 residues. The CDR3 is CASSPQGGGGYTF. CDR3 coding DNA: TGTGCCAGTAGCCCCCAGGGAGGAGGTGGCTACACCTTC.

This chain uses TRBV4-3 with TRBJ1-6; 10 bases are shared with TRBD1. Germline CDR1 LGHNA, CDR2 YSLEER. The CDR3 consists of 15 residues. V dropped 1 base and J dropped 10; count of bases not matched to a gene: 4. The CDR3 spells CASSQGTGGNSPLHF. DNA for the CDR3: TGCGCCAGCAGCCAAGGGACAGGGGGTAACTCACCCCTCCACTTT.

This clone was detected once. The chain employs TRBV19 and TRBJ1-5; tentative D call: TRBD1 (5 bases). Trimming cost V 5 bases and J 4 bases, with 15 bases left between them. This CDR3 spans 15 amino acids. From germline, CDR1 is LNHDA and CDR2 SQIVND (reference sequence). CDR3 residues: CASSSTGRGNQPQHF. As DNA, the CDR3 is TGTGCCAGTAGTTCTACAGGTAGAGGAAATCAGCCCCAGCATTTT.

V and J are TRBV4-1 and TRBJ2-3, with a tentative D call TRBD2 (7 bases). Germline-derived CDR1 and CDR2 are MGHRA and YSYEKL. The CDR3 is made up of 16 amino acids. V lost 2 bases to trimming and J lost 2 bases, with 14 bases between them. The chain's CDR3 is CASSQREGGTTDTQYF. CDR3 DNA: TGCGCCAGCAGCCAAAGGGAGGGGGGGACCACAGATACGCAGTATTTT.

This clone was observed a handful of times. The V gene is TRBV27, the J gene TRBJ2-5, with D perhaps matching TRBD1 (6 bases). The J call may be faulty, since TRBJ2-7 better matches the DNA end. Per the germline V gene, CDR1 is MNHEY and CDR2 is SMNVEV (reference sequence). CDR3 size: 15 residues. DNA for the CDR3: TGTGCCAGCAGTCCCCAGGGGACAACCTCCTACGAGCAGTACTTC. This codes for CASSPQGTTSYEQYF.

This chain connects TRBV5-8 to TRBJ2-6; the D gene is possibly TRBD1 (6 bases). Deletions cut 4 bases from V and 0 bases from J, with 11 bases between. This CDR3 spans 16 amino acids. The germline CDR1 and CDR2 sequences are SGHTS and YDEGEE. The CDR3 sequence: CASSLDRSSGANVLTF. CDR3 in DNA: TGTGCCAGCAGCCTCGACAGGTCCTCTGGGGCCAACGTCCTGACTTTC.

The V gene is TRBV1, the J gene TRBJ2-5; the table's D call, TRBD2, was not checked against the DNA. TRBV1 is labeled a pseudogene. The CDR3 has 19 amino acids. CDR3 DNA: TGCACCAGCAGCCACCTCTCTAGGGGAGGGGAGGGAGGGCAGGAGACCCAGTACTTC. It translates to CTSSHLSRGGEGGQETQYF.

This rearrangement joins TRBV5-1 to TRBJ2-2; 7 nucleotides line up with TRBD1. The V gene end was trimmed by 5 bases and the J gene end by 1 base; junction bases not matched to a gene: 5. CDR1 is SGHRS and CDR2 is YFSETQ in the germline V gene. The CDR3 has 15 amino acids. CDR3 DNA sequence: TGCGCCAGCAGTTCGGACAGGAGGAACACCGGGGAGCTGTTTTTT. It yields the protein CASSSDRRNTGELFF.

The chain is built from TRBV5-8 and TRBJ2-5; 10 bases fit TRBD2. Germline V gene data show CDR1 as SGHTS and CDR2 as YDEGEE. V lost 2 bases, J lost 1 base, and 8 bases stayed unmatched. This CDR3 spans 17 amino acids. The CDR3 here is CASSFGLAGVLQETQYF. The CDR3 bases are TGTGCCAGCAGCTTTGGCCTAGCGGGGGTCCTCCAAGAGACCCAGTACTTC.

This sequence joins TRBV7-8 and TRBJ2-1; 10 bases agree with TRBD2. V lost 6 bases, J lost 8 bases, and 13 bases stayed unmatched. CDR3 length equals 16 residues. Germline-derived CDR1 and CDR2 are SGHVS and FQNEAQ. The CDR3 protein is CASSPRAGGALDEQFF. The CDR3 nucleotides are TGTGCCAGCAGTCCAAGAGCGGGGGGGGCCCTCGATGAGCAGTTCTTC. The entire variable domain, with the rest obtained from reference TRBV7-8 and TRBJ2-1, is as follows: GAGVSQSPRYKVAKRGQDVALRCDPISGHVSLFWYQQALGQGPEFLTYFQNEAQLDKSGLPSDRFFAERPEGSVSTLKIQRTQQEDSAVYLCASSPRAGGALDEQFFGPGTRLTVL.

There are a few counts of this clone. This chain joins TRBV30 and TRBJ1-2; 7 bases agree with TRBD1. In germline, CDR1 is GTSNPN, CDR2 SVGIG (reference sequence). Trimming at V came to 5 bases and at J to 9 bases, leaving 12 bases not matched to a gene. The CDR3 spans 13 residues. CDR3 DNA: TGTGCCTGGTGCCCGGAATCAGGGGGGAGCTACACCTTC. Translating it yields CAWCPESGGSYTF.

The sample holds a few counts of this clone. The CDR3 loop reads CASKGYTVNTGELFF. For the CDR3, the DNA is TGTGCCAGCAAGGGGTATACCGTGAACACCGGGGAGCTGTTTTTT. The rearrangement links TRBV2 to TRBJ2-2; TRBD1 is a possible D gene (5 bases). Trimming stripped 7 bases from V and 1 base from J, with 13 bases between. Per the germline V gene, CDR1 is SNHLY and CDR2 is FYNNEI. The CDR3 contains 15 residues.

This clone was seen a handful of times. The chain couples TRBV4-2 to TRBJ1-2; TRBD1 matches 9 bases. Looked up from germline, CDR1 is LGHNA and CDR2 is YNFKEQ. The CDR3 length is 18 residues. The V and J ends lost 1 base and 2 bases, in that order; junction bases with no gene match: 11. CDR3 nucleotides: TGTGCCAGCAGCCAAGCCGTATTGAGGGACAGGGTGAACTATGGCTACACCTTC. This encodes CASSQAVLRDRVNYGYTF.